Presented here are 3 T cell receptor beta chains from one specimen sequenced in a study of shared clonotypes between healthy human individuals. Repertoires were generated with immunoSEQ multiplex PCR, while TCRdb's copy carries only in-frame clones and drops some. Among about 2.3 million clones listed, under 95% were seen once. Material: naive CD4+ T cells from PBMCs. The subset here: CD45RA+ positively selected. The receptors shown here come from a man between 18 and 35 years old in good health. Some clones in this sample may be carry-over from other donors' samples.

V and J are TRBV25-1 and TRBJ1-2; weak D call: TRBD1 (6 bases). The CDR3 spans 14 residues. V dropped 2 bases and J dropped 6 bases, with 13 bases sitting between them. The V gene's germline CDR1 is MGHDK and CDR2 SYGVNS. The CDR3 here is CASSEVTGFDGYTF. The CDR3 nucleotides are TGTGCCAGCAGTGAAGTAACAGGGTTTGATGGCTACACCTTC.

The gene calls are TRBV27 and TRBJ2-7; a weak D match, TRBD2 (6 bases). From germline, CDR1 is MNHEY and CDR2 SMNVEV (reference sequence). The CDR3 extends over 15 amino acids. V shed 2 bases and J shed 0 bases, with 11 bases lying between them. The CDR3, as DNA: TGTGCCAGCAGTTTAGAGGCGGGAACCTCCTACGAGCAGTACTTC. Translating it yields CASSLEAGTSYEQYF.

This clone was observed once. This chain joins TRBV7-9 and TRBJ2-7; either TRBD1 or TRBD2 may fit D (5 bases each). Trimming took off 0 bases at V and 10 bases at J, with 22 bases between the two ends. This CDR3 comprises 16 residues. Germline CDR1 SEHNR, CDR2 FQNEAQ (reference sequence). In DNA, the CDR3 is TGTGCCAGCAGCTTAGCGGGCCCGAGGGCCGGGGCCCCCCAGTACTTC. Translation: CASSLAGPRAGAPQYF.